These 28 T cell receptor beta chains share one sample of origin, sequenced in a study of blood T cells in healthy people across ages. The use of a sample-barcoded 5' primer and a J-beta primer mix characterized a second PCR of roughly 6 to 11 cycles. TCRdb reprocessed the 5' RACE reads via MiXCR and lists one record per CDR3 protein. The sample includes hundreds of thousands of distinct CDR3 sequences, roughly a quarter of them seen just once. These data were also reused for a study on T cells of mothers and their children.

Source material: blood. The receptor set was obtained from a boy aged 2 to 10 in good health.

The chain uses TRBV29-1 and TRBJ2-1; 9 bases are shared with TRBD1. The CDR3 loop spans 14 amino acids. From germline, CDR1 is SQVTM and CDR2 ANQGSEA. Trimming at V came to 7 bases and at J to 1 base, leaving 5 bases not matched to a gene. The CDR3 spells CSGRGTGSYNEQFF. Here the CDR3 DNA reads TGCAGCGGTCGCGGGACAGGGTCCTACAATGAGCAGTTCTTC.

There are a few counts of this clonotype. The rearrangement uses TRBV28 and TRBJ2-5; TRBD2 aligns across 15 bases. Losses at the gene ends were 3 bases for V and 5 bases for J; bases not matched to a gene: 4. CDR3 length: 16 amino acids. Germline CDR1 and CDR2: MDHEN and SYDVKM. The CDR3, as DNA: TGTGCCAGCAGTTTGGGGACTAGCGGGGGGTGGGAGACCCAGTACTTC. The encoded protein is CASSLGTSGGWETQYF.

This clonotype appeared many times. The V call is TRBV4-3, the J call TRBJ2-7; no clear D gene. Germline-derived CDR1 and CDR2 are LGHNA and YSLEER. Trimming shortened V by 3 bases and J by 7 bases, and 7 bases separated the two germline ends. The length of the CDR3 is 11 residues. The DNA for the CDR3 is TGCGCCAGCAGCCAGGTCAGGGAGCAGTACTTC. Translating gives CASSQVREQYF.

The chain uses TRBV4-1 and TRBJ1-1; a weak D match, TRBD1 (6 bases). CDR1 and CDR2 from the germline V gene are MGHRA and YSYEKL. This CDR3 region has 16 residues. Trimming stripped 1 base from V and 0 bases from J, with 12 bases between. The CDR3 loop reads CASSQVPRQVNTEAFF. CDR3 in DNA: TGCGCCAGCAGCCAAGTTCCCCGACAGGTGAACACTGAAGCTTTCTTT.

V is TRBV29-1 and J is TRBJ2-5; D call uncertain. CDR3 size: 12 residues. Trimming took off 6 bases at V and 5 bases at J, with 13 bases between the two ends. CDR1 and CDR2 (germline): SQVTM, ANQGSEA. The CDR3 nucleotides are TGCAGCGTAGCTGGGGTTGAGGAGACCCAGTACTTC. This translates into CSVAGVEETQYF. Together with reference TRBV29-1 and TRBJ2-5, the CDR3 gives the full variable domain: SAVISQKPSRDICQRGTSLTIQCQVDSQVTMMFWYRQQPGQSLTLIATANQGSEATYESGFVIDKFPISRPNLTFSTLTVSNMSPEDSSIYLCSVAGVEETQYFGPGTRLLVL.

The gene calls are TRBV6-5 and TRBJ2-5, with 10 bases identical to TRBD2. The CDR3 is made up of 16 amino acids. J lost 6 bases, V lost 5 bases, and 12 bases had no gene match. Per germline, CDR1 MNHEY and CDR2 SVGAGI. The CDR3 DNA is TGTGCCAGCAGTCCAAGCGGGGGGGAGGGTAGGCAGACCCAGTACTTC. Translated, it gives CASSPSGGEGRQTQYF.

The rearrangement uses TRBV7-2 and TRBJ2-5, with 7 nucleotides matching TRBD2. The CDR3 is made up of 16 amino acids. J lost 2 bases, V lost 1 base, and 7 bases had no gene match. Germline V gives CDR1 SGHTA, CDR2 FQGNSA. This chain's CDR3 is CASSLGGLADQETQYF. CDR3 nucleotides: TGTGCCAGCAGCTTAGGTGGGCTAGCGGATCAAGAGACCCAGTACTTC.

The chain uses TRBV2 and TRBJ2-1; D possibly corresponds to TRBD2 (6 bases). V gave up 5 bases and J gave up 5 bases, with 10 bases separating them. The germline CDR1 and CDR2 sequences are SNHLY and FYNNEI. This CDR3 has 13 residues. Here the CDR3 reads CASSISGNNEQFF. The CDR3 region has the DNA TGTGCCAGCAGTATTAGCGGAAACAATGAGCAGTTCTTC.

This clonotype has only a few counts. V and J are TRBV4-3 and TRBJ2-7, with 8 bases matching TRBD2. This CDR3 has 15 amino acids. Per germline, CDR1 LGHNA and CDR2 YSLEER. J was trimmed by 4 bases and V by 3 bases; bases with no gene match: 8. Written as DNA, the CDR3 is TGCGCCAGCAGCCAGGCAAGCGGGAGCGGGTACGAGCAGTACTTC. Translation gives CASSQASGSGYEQYF.

The V and J genes are TRBV13 and TRBJ2-5; possibly TRBD1 or TRBD2 for D (6 bases each). Trimming removed 6 bases from V and 0 bases from J, with 11 bases in between. CDR1 and CDR2 from the germline V gene are PRHDT and FYEKMQ (reference sequence). The CDR3 contains 14 residues. CDR3 DNA: TGTGCCAGCAGAACAAGGGGGGACCAAGAGACCCAGTACTTC. Its translation: CASRTRGDQETQYF.

V is TRBV12-3 or TRBV12-4 and J is TRBJ1-4; no firm D call. The ends were cut back, 6 bases at V and 3 bases at J, with 17 bases in the middle. The CDR3 sequence is 16 residues long. In nucleotides, the CDR3 is TGTGCCAGCAGACGCGGCGGGAGTGATCCTAATGAAAAACTGTTTTTT. This translates into CASRRGGSDPNEKLFF.

This clonotype was seen at least ten times. This chain connects TRBV7-9 to TRBJ1-1; D not certain. The CDR3 extends over 14 amino acids. Germline loops: CDR1 SEHNR, CDR2 FQNEAQ (reference sequence). V lost 5 bases, J lost 1 base, and 11 bases lay in between. The CDR3 nucleotides read TGTGCCAGCAGCCCCCTCCGGGCGAACACTGAAGCTTTCTTT. It yields the protein CASSPLRANTEAFF. Full variable domain (remainder filled in from reference TRBV7-9 and TRBJ1-1): DTGVSQNPRHKITKRGQNVTFRCDPISEHNRLYWYRQTLGQGPEFLTYFQNEAQLEKSRLLSDRFSAERPKGSFSTLEIQRTEQGDSAMYLCASSPLRANTEAFFGQGTRLTVV.

This clonotype was seen a handful of times. The chain combines TRBV25-1 with TRBJ2-5; perhaps TRBD1 as D (5 bases). V was clipped by 5 bases and J by 2 bases, with 21 bases between them. The germline gives CDR1 MGHDK, CDR2 SYGVNS. The CDR3 sequence is 17 residues long. CDR3: CASSSPQGEPGQETQYF. In nucleotides, the CDR3 is TGTGCCAGCAGTTCCCCCCAAGGGGAACCTGGACAAGAGACCCAGTACTTC. Drawing the rest from reference TRBV25-1 and TRBJ2-5, the complete variable domain is EADIYQTPRYLVIGTGKKITLECSQTMGHDKMYWYQQDPGMELHLIHYSYGVNSTEKGDLSSESTVSRIRTEHFPLTLESARPSHTSQYLCASSSPQGEPGQETQYFGPGTRLLVL.

This clonotype has more than one count but fewer than ten. V gene TRBV28 combines with J gene TRBJ1-2, with 7 bases matching TRBD1. The CDR3 consists of 13 residues. Unmatched junction bases numbered 5, after V lost 8 bases and J lost 2 bases. In germline, CDR1 is MDHEN, CDR2 SYDVKM. The CDR3 region is CASLGQPNYGYTF. DNA of the CDR3: TGTGCCAGCCTGGGACAGCCCAACTATGGCTACACCTTC.

The chain employs TRBV4-1 and TRBJ2-1; D remains unclear. Between the trimmed V and J ends, which lost 0 bases and 4 bases, there was a span of 10 bases. This CDR3 has 15 amino acids. The V gene's germline CDR1 is MGHRA and CDR2 YSYEKL. Written as DNA, the CDR3 is TGCGCCAGCAGCCAAGATCGGGCTATTTACAATGAGCAGTTCTTC. Its protein is CASSQDRAIYNEQFF.

This clonotype appeared many times. The genes are TRBV2 and TRBJ1-2; possibly TRBD1 for D (5 bases). The germline CDR1 and CDR2 sequences are SNHLY and FYNNEI. V dropped 4 bases and J dropped 5 bases, with 14 bases sitting between them. The CDR3 is 14 amino acids. CDR3 amino acids: CASSVGGVGYGYTF. The CDR3 nucleotides are TGTGCCAGCAGTGTGGGGGGAGTTGGATATGGCTACACCTTC.

The CDR3 is CASSLGYETQYF. In DNA, the CDR3 is TGTGCCAGCAGCCTCGGATACGAGACCCAGTACTTC. The chain has TRBV6-2 or TRBV6-3 and TRBJ2-5; D unresolved. Germline lookup yields CDR1 MNHEY and CDR2 SVGEGT. V lost 6 bases and J lost 5, with 10 bases in between. The CDR3 spans 12 residues.

J is TRBJ2-5 and V is TRBV7-9, with D maybe TRBD1 (6 bases). Trimming took off 6 bases at V and 5 bases at J, with 13 bases between the two ends. Germline lookup yields CDR1 SEHNR and CDR2 FQNEAQ (reference sequence). The length of the CDR3 is 13 residues. In DNA form, the CDR3 reads TGTGCCAGCAGACGAGGGGGATGGGAGACCCAGTACTTC. This encodes CASRRGGWETQYF.

V usage is TRBV20-1 and J usage is TRBJ2-5; 7 nucleotides match TRBD2. CDR1 and CDR2 from the germline V gene are DFQATT and SNEGSKA (reference sequence). The CDR3 contains 11 residues. For the CDR3, the DNA is TGCGGTACCGGGGGAGGGGAGACCCAGTACTTC. It is translated as CGTGGGETQYF.

This clonotype has just a few counts. J is TRBJ2-5 and V is TRBV10-3, with 7 positions matching TRBD1. Germline CDR1 ENHRY, CDR2 SYGVKD. The CDR3 runs 15 residues. The V gene end was trimmed by 5 bases and the J gene end by 5 bases; junction bases not matched to a gene: 11. CDR3 amino acids: CAISKTDRTEETQYF. The CDR3 DNA follows: TGTGCCATCAGTAAAACGGACAGGACGGAGGAGACCCAGTACTTC.

The J gene is TRBJ2-2, the V gene TRBV7-2; tentatively, D is TRBD1 or TRBD2 (5 bases each). Germline lookup yields CDR1 SGHTA and CDR2 FQGNSA. This CDR3 spans 15 amino acids. Trimming removed 5 bases at V and 6 bases at J, with 16 bases between. CDR3 nucleotides: TGTGCCAGCAGCGAACGGGACCTCTTAGCCGGGGAGCTGTTTTTT. This sequence encodes CASSERDLLAGELFF.

In its sample, this clonotype was seen a few times. This sequence joins TRBV6-5 and TRBJ2-3; a weak D match, TRBD2 (5 bases). This CDR3 comprises 13 residues. CDR1 MNHEY and CDR2 SVGAGI come from the germline V gene. Trimming took 1 base from V and 6 from J, leaving 8 bases between them. The CDR3 DNA follows: TGTGCCAGCAGTTACTTCGGCGGGGATACGCAGTATTTT. Translating it yields CASSYFGGDTQYF.

The chain carries TRBV5-1 and TRBJ2-7, with 10 bases lining up with TRBD1. The CDR3 length is 15 residues. Looked up from germline, CDR1 is SGHRS and CDR2 is YFSETQ. V dropped 1 base and J dropped 3; count of bases not matched to a gene: 4. CDR3 loop: CASSLTRDRGYEQYF. The CDR3 DNA sequence: TGCGCCAGCAGCTTGACCCGGGACAGGGGCTACGAGCAGTACTTC. Supplemented by reference TRBV5-1 and TRBJ2-7, the full variable domain reads KAGVTQTPRYLIKTRGQQVTLSCSPISGHRSVSWYQQTPGQGLQFLFEYFSETQRNKGNFPGRFSGRQFSNSRSEMNVSTLELGDSALYLCASSLTRDRGYEQYFGPGTRLTVT.

The rearrangement links TRBV6-5 to TRBJ2-5; 7 nucleotides agree with TRBD1. From germline, CDR1 is MNHEY and CDR2 SVGAGI. The CDR3 loop spans 13 amino acids. Trimming cost V 8 bases and J 3 bases; bases outside gene matches: 6. For the CDR3, the DNA is TGTGCCAGCCGGGAAGGGGGCAAAGAGACCCAGTACTTC. Protein sequence: CASREGGKETQYF.

The chain couples TRBV6-5 to TRBJ2-5, with 11 nucleotides matching TRBD2. The CDR3 is 15 amino acids. With 6 bases clipped from V and 2 bases from J, the junction kept 5 bases outside the gene matches. Germline V gene lookup returns CDR1 MNHEY and CDR2 SVGAGI. CDR3 amino acids: CASRRLAGRQETQYF. The CDR3, as DNA: TGTGCCAGCAGAAGACTAGCGGGACGGCAAGAGACCCAGTACTTC.

The chain employs TRBV28 and TRBJ2-5; weak D call: TRBD2 (5 bases). The CDR3 has 14 residues. V lost 4 bases, J lost 5 bases, and 14 bases lay in between. Germline CDR1 MDHEN, CDR2 SYDVKM. CDR3 nucleotide sequence: TGTGCCAGCAGTTCGGACTCCCTGGGGGAGACCCAGTACTTC. Encoded protein: CASSSDSLGETQYF.

The chain links TRBV27 to TRBJ1-2; D is unresolved. CDR1 is MNHEY, CDR2 SMNVEV, per germline (reference sequence). The CDR3 spans 14 residues. The ends were cut back, 0 bases at V and 2 bases at J, with 7 bases in the middle. The CDR3 coding sequence is TGTGCCAGCAGTTTATCATTCACCAACTATGGCTACACCTTC. It encodes CASSLSFTNYGYTF.

This clonotype was seen a handful of times. V is TRBV27 and J is TRBJ2-5; TRBD2 agrees at 8 bases. The CDR3 extends over 14 amino acids. With V trimmed by 5 bases and J by 2 bases, 4 bases remained unmatched. Germline CDR1 MNHEY, CDR2 SMNVEV (reference sequence). The CDR3 DNA is TGTGCCAGCAGTGTCGGGAGGGTTCAAGAGACCCAGTACTTC. Protein: CASSVGRVQETQYF.